This T cell receptor beta chain was retrieved from a study of T cells expressing NK-cell markers. CDR1 DFQATT and CDR2 SNEGSKA come from the germline V gene (reference sequence). The CDR3 is 17 amino acids. Reprocessing the 5' RACE reads, TCRdb reports a single entry for every CDR3 protein and omits DNA. The specimen's table records a few hundred thousand distinct CDR3 sequences. This TCR was recovered from a man aged 18 to 35 in good health. J is TRBJ2-6 and V is TRBV20-1; the D call from TCRdb, TRBD1, cannot be confirmed without DNA. Sequenced: blood T cells: a sorted CD56 or NKG2C T cell subset, CD4+ or CD8+ T cells, or bulk PBMC T cells (not recorded which). The CDR3 protein is CSATAGGNGAGANVLTF.